This TCR beta chain was obtained from a study of T cell responses to AZD1222 COVID-19 vaccine. Study conclusions and caveats: Spike-wide coverage was observed for vaccine-associated CD4 TCRs, with dominant responses at 160-218 and 743-854. Only after the peak T cell response were repertoires sampled.

TCRdb keeps only in-frame clones here, not all; method: immunoSEQ multiplex PCR. The repertoire consists of 57,000 or so clones, with 70% to 80% occurring once and the leading ten covering less than 4%. This CDR3 region has 13 residues. V lost 3 bases and J lost 9, with 9 bases in between. Note on this clone: Its target is unknown.

The genes are TRBV12-3 or TRBV12-4 and TRBJ1-6; D is possibly TRBD1 (6 bases). Sample: peripheral blood, taken 28 days after the second AZD1222 dose. The clonotype was recovered from an adult who received the AZD1222 COVID-19 vaccine. The chain's CDR3 is CASSLGAGSPLHF. The CDR3 coding sequence is TGTGCCAGCAGTTTGGGGGCTGGTTCACCCCTCCACTTT.